This T cell receptor (beta chain) derives from a study of cytomegalovirus exposure and HLA in healthy donors. Sequenced by immunoSEQ multiplex PCR; TCRdb stores in-frame clones only, minus some. Among about 58,000 clones, over 85% were seen once, and the ten largest hold approximately 1.1%. V lost 2 bases, J lost 8 bases, and 22 bases lay in between. CDR1 is SGHVS, CDR2 FQNEAQ, per germline. The CDR3 loop spans 17 amino acids. Among the 110 or so subjects of the validation cohort, separate from the approximately 700-subject first cohort, were the donors. To note about this clone: Its antigen is not identified.

Notes on the study in general: Most TCR sequences were rare, but some public TCRs occurred in many donors.

The gene calls are TRBV7-8 and TRBJ2-1; TRBD2 might be the D (6 bases). The clonotype was recovered from a man between 18 and 29 years old in good health and CMV-seronegative. Sequenced material: PBMCs. DNA for the CDR3: TGTGCCAGCAGCTTAAATCCGGATTTCGGGGGATATCATGAGCAGTTCTTC. It encodes CASSLNPDFGGYHEQFF.